One TCR beta chain is described in this entry. Its specificity is not known. Trimming cost V 0 bases and J 6 bases, with 6 bases left between them. The CDR3 consists of 13 residues. CDR1 and CDR2 from the germline V gene are MNHNS and SASEGT. These data belong to a study of T cell responses to AZD1222 COVID-19 vaccine. Some clones are missing from TCRdb's copy, which holds only in-frame ones; the method was immunoSEQ multiplex PCR. The sample comprises some 30,000 clones, about nine tenths of which are singletons, and over 1% rests with the top ten. Study-wide results and caveats: When two AZD1222 doses had been given, Spike-specific TCR breadth and depth rose. A mostly white British donor set with more females was recruited, and clonal diversity was possibly underestimated. Seropositive at baseline were only a handful of AZD1222 recipients. It was only after the peak T cell response that any repertoires were sampled.

Sequenced here: peripheral blood, sampled on day 0 of AZD1222 vaccination. J is TRBJ1-5 and V is TRBV6-1, with D unresolved. The sequence was collected from an adult in good health. The CDR3 loop is CASSEARRQPQHF. CDR3 coding DNA: TGTGCCAGCAGTGAAGCGCGGCGTCAGCCCCAGCATTTT.